Below, 21 T cell receptor beta chains from the same sample are listed, as sequenced in a study of regulatory T cells in long-lasting Graves disease. Time point of the sample: newly diagnosed GD, antithyroid drugs for less than 3 months. PBMC RNA served as the TCR library source. iRepertoire HTBI primers and Arm-PCR of CDR3 regions built TCR beta libraries. Via MiXCR, TCRdb re-called the multiplex PCR reads, giving one row per CDR3 protein. The sample includes 200,000 to 300,000 distinct CDR3 sequences, 20% of them seen just once. This material consisted of peripheral blood mononuclear cells (PBMCs), taken at new diagnosis, from a patient treated with antithyroid drugs. These receptors were obtained from a female donor with Graves disease.

A few counts support this clonotype. V and J are TRBV9 and TRBJ1-3; a possible D gene is TRBD1 (6 bases). CDR1 and CDR2 from the germline V gene are SGDLS and YYNGEE. Trimming took off 3 bases at V and 1 base at J, with 8 bases between the two ends. This CDR3 has 14 amino acids. The CDR3 DNA sequence: TGTGCCAGCAGCGGACAGGCGTCTGGAAACACCATATATTTT. Its protein product is CASSGQASGNTIYF.

In this sample, this clonotype turned up many times. The V gene is TRBV2, the J gene TRBJ1-2; D is unclear. Trimming cost V 6 bases and J 4 bases, with 12 bases left between them. This CDR3 is built from 13 residues. Germline values: CDR1 SNHLY, CDR2 FYNNEI. In DNA, the CDR3 is TGTGCCAGCAGGCCTTTGGGGTTCTATGGCTACACCTTC. It codes for CASRPLGFYGYTF.

This clonotype occurred many times. The chain recombines TRBV30 with TRBJ1-2; TRBD1 might be the D (6 bases). V was pared by 4 bases and J by 8 bases, with 14 bases between. Germline V gene data show CDR1 as GTSNPN and CDR2 as SVGIG (reference sequence). The CDR3 runs to 12 residues. The CDR3 region has the DNA TGTGCCTGGAAATTCTCCAGGGGAGGCTACACCTTC. Translating gives CAWKFSRGGYTF.

This clonotype was observed at least ten times. The rearrangement links TRBV12-3 or TRBV12-4 to TRBJ2-1, with 16 bases that match TRBD2. This CDR3 region has 14 residues. V was pared by 7 bases and J by 15 bases, with 9 bases of the junction left unmatched. CDR3 sequence reads: CASNPGTSGGAMFF. The CDR3 DNA follows: TGTGCCAGCAACCCCGGGACTAGCGGGGGGGCGATGTTCTTC.

The sample holds a few counts of this clonotype. The chain employs TRBV4-1 and TRBJ1-2; D is uncertain. There are 14 residues in the CDR3. The germline V gene encodes CDR1 MGHRA and CDR2 YSYEKL. Trimming took off 0 bases at V and 5 bases at J, with 10 bases between the two ends. The CDR3 sequence: CASSQERRDYGYTF. CDR3 sequence (DNA): TGCGCCAGCAGCCAAGAAAGGCGGGATTATGGCTACACCTTC.

With regard to this clonotype: A read error is likely here: a far larger clone is one base away. The CDR3 DNA reads TGTGCCAGCAGCTTAATCCCCGACAGGTCCTACGAGCAGTTCTTC. This gives the protein CASSLIPDRSYEQFF. The chain employs TRBV7-2 and TRBJ2-1, with a tentative D call TRBD1 (6 bases). The length of the CDR3 is 15 residues. Trimming stripped 2 bases from V and 10 bases from J, with 18 bases between. Per germline, CDR1 SGHTA and CDR2 FQGNSA.

This chain connects TRBV6-1 to TRBJ1-1, with 7 bases fitting TRBD1. CDR1 is MNHNS, CDR2 SASEGT, per germline. The CDR3 loop spans 14 amino acids. J gave up 5 bases and V 5 bases, and 8 bases lay outside the gene matches. The DNA for the CDR3 is TGTGCCAGCAGTAACGACAGGGTAAGGACTGAAGCTTTCTTT. Its protein is CASSNDRVRTEAFF.

This clonotype was recorded many times. The gene calls are TRBV20-1 and TRBJ2-1, with D tentatively TRBD2 (5 bases). This CDR3 is built from 14 residues. The germline gives CDR1 DFQATT, CDR2 SNEGSKA (reference sequence). The V gene lost 2 bases and the J gene lost 9 bases, with 17 bases spanning the gap. The CDR3 protein is CSARLGSYGSEQFF. CDR3 nucleotide sequence: TGCAGTGCTAGACTGGGATCATATGGGAGTGAGCAGTTCTTC.

At least ten counts were recorded for this clonotype. The chain carries TRBV10-1 and TRBJ2-7; D gene unclear. From germline, CDR1 is WNHNN and CDR2 SYGVQD (reference sequence). This CDR3 is built from 13 residues. The V and J ends lost 3 bases and 0 bases respectively, with 6 bases between them. The CDR3 region is CASSEVNSYEQYF. CDR3 sequence (DNA): TGCGCCAGCAGTGAAGTGAACTCCTACGAGCAGTACTTC.

This clonotype showed up many times. The chain couples TRBV7-9 to TRBJ2-5; D is ambiguous. V dropped 5 bases and J dropped 2 bases, with 6 bases sitting between them. CDR1 SEHNR and CDR2 FQNEAQ come from the germline V gene (reference sequence). This CDR3 contains 12 residues. CDR3 amino acids: CASSGVQETQYF. The DNA of the CDR3 is TGTGCCAGCAGCGGGGTTCAAGAGACCCAGTACTTC.

Many counts were recorded for this clonotype. The CDR3 sequence is CSVAGGKETQYF. The DNA for the CDR3 is TGCAGCGTTGCAGGGGGCAAAGAGACCCAGTACTTC. The chain links TRBV29-1 to TRBJ2-5; 8 nucleotides align to TRBD1. Germline values: CDR1 SQVTM, CDR2 ANQGSEA. The V and J ends lost 4 bases and 3 bases, in that order; junction bases with no gene match: 1. This CDR3 spans 12 amino acids. Based on the CDR3 plus reference TRBV29-1 and TRBJ2-5, the full variable domain is SAVISQKPSRDICQRGTSLTIQCQVDSQVTMMFWYRQQPGQSLTLIATANQGSEATYESGFVIDKFPISRPNLTFSTLTVSNMSPEDSSIYLCSVAGGKETQYFGPGTRLLVL.

This clonotype was found a few times. The CDR3 DNA reads TGTGCCAGCAGCTCACCCACTAGCTCCGTAACATATGAGCAGTTCTTC. Residues: CASSSPTSSVTYEQFF. The chain uses TRBV11-3 and TRBJ2-1; TRBD2 might be the D (6 bases). CDR1 and CDR2 from the germline V gene are SGHNT and YENEEA. CDR3 length equals 16 residues. The V and J ends lost 4 bases and 8 bases respectively, with 21 bases between them.

This clonotype was detected ten times or more. The chain employs TRBV5-6 and TRBJ2-7; either TRBD1 or TRBD2 may supply D (5 bases each). V was trimmed by 3 bases and J by 0 bases, leaving 19 bases between them. This CDR3 spans 17 amino acids. Germline CDR1 SGHDT, CDR2 YYEEEE. CDR3 amino acids: CASSSAPGRQSSYEQYF. The CDR3 DNA sequence: TGTGCCAGCAGCTCCGCACCGGGACGGCAGAGCTCCTACGAGCAGTACTTC.

This clonotype was counted at least ten times. The rearrangement links TRBV12-3 or TRBV12-4 to TRBJ1-2; possible D gene TRBD1, 6 bases. The CDR3 totals 15 residues. Trimming shortened V by 5 bases and J by 5 bases, and 18 bases separated the two germline ends. CDR3 in DNA: TGTGCCAGCAGTCCGACCCCCCTGGGGGCTTATGGCTACACCTTC. Protein product: CASSPTPLGAYGYTF.

There are a few counts of this clonotype. The chain couples TRBV19 to TRBJ1-5; TRBD1 aligns across 10 bases. The CDR3 is made up of 15 amino acids. The germline CDR1 and CDR2 sequences are LNHDA and SQIVND (reference sequence). The V and J ends lost 5 bases and 5 bases, in that order; junction bases with no gene match: 6. The chain's CDR3 is CASSPRQGAYQPQHF. Written as DNA, the CDR3 is TGTGCCAGTAGTCCTCGACAGGGGGCCTATCAGCCCCAGCATTTT. Drawing the rest from reference TRBV19 and TRBJ1-5, the complete variable domain is DGGITQSPKYLFRKEGQNVTLSCEQNLNHDAMYWYRQDPGQGLRLIYYSQIVNDFQKGDIAEGYSVSREKKESFPLTVTSAQKNPTAFYLCASSPRQGAYQPQHFGDGTRLSIL.

In regard to this clonotype: A much larger clone lies one base from this, so it may be a read error. Without the conserved terminal phenylalanine or tryptophan, this CDR3 likely stems from a read error. The rearrangement uses TRBV30 and TRBJ2-7, with D unclear. This CDR3 has 13 residues. The germline CDR1 and CDR2 sequences are GTSNPN and SVGIG (reference sequence). Trimming shortened V by 4 bases and J by 4 bases, and 14 bases separated the two germline ends. CDR3 amino acids: CAWMERVGYEQYS. In DNA, the CDR3 is TGTGCCTGGATGGAACGGGTCGGGTACGAGCAGTACTCC.

This clonotype appeared a few times. CDR3 residues: CASSKEAGEALNEQFF. The CDR3, as DNA: TGTGCCAGCAGCAAAGAGGCGGGAGAAGCCCTCAATGAGCAGTTCTTC. The chain has TRBV5-4 and TRBJ2-1; TRBD2 agrees at 7 bases. Trimming removed 4 bases from V and 6 bases from J; junction bases left unmatched: 13. CDR3 size: 16 residues. The germline gives CDR1 SGHNT, CDR2 YYREEE (reference sequence).

This clonotype was observed at least ten times. The chain uses TRBV7-2 and TRBJ2-3, with a possible D match to TRBD2 (5 bases). The CDR3 totals 19 residues. The V gene's germline CDR1 is SGHTA and CDR2 FQGNSA. V lost 2 bases and J 4 bases, leaving 25 bases between the germline ends. In DNA, the CDR3 is TGTGCCAGCAGCTTACGGCGAGGCACTGGGAGTTCAAGGGCAGATACGCAGTATTTT. This sequence encodes CASSLRRGTGSSRADTQYF.

This clonotype was counted at least ten times. The chain joins TRBV2 to TRBJ2-3; D is perhaps TRBD2 (5 bases). CDR1 is SNHLY, CDR2 FYNNEI, per germline. This CDR3 has 14 amino acids. The V end lost 7 bases, the J end lost 2 bases, and 13 bases lay between the germline ends. CDR3 in amino acids: CASMGSGYTDTQYF. DNA of the CDR3: TGTGCCAGCATGGGGAGCGGATACACAGATACGCAGTATTTT.

The sample holds many counts of this clonotype. CDR3 nucleotide sequence: TGTGCCAGCAGCGGAAACCGGGACAGGGGTTCCTACAATGAGCAGTTCTTC. Translating it yields CASSGNRDRGSYNEQFF. The chain recombines TRBV9 with TRBJ2-1; 10 bases fit TRBD1. Germline V gene lookup returns CDR1 SGDLS and CDR2 YYNGEE. The CDR3 spans 17 residues. J gave up 1 base and V 3 bases, and 7 bases lay outside the gene matches.

This clonotype was counted at least ten times. V usage is TRBV27 and J usage is TRBJ2-1; D unresolved. Germline V gene lookup returns CDR1 MNHEY and CDR2 SMNVEV (reference sequence). V was pared by 6 bases and J by 6 bases, with 12 bases between. The CDR3 consists of 13 residues. The CDR3 DNA sequence: TGTGCCAGCAGGTATTCTAGGTTCAATGAGCAGTTCTTC. Amino acid sequence: CASRYSRFNEQFF.